These 23 T cell receptor beta chains came from one sample sequenced in a study of blood T cell repertoires in COVID-19. Some clones are missing from TCRdb's copy, which holds only in-frame ones; the method was immunoSEQ multiplex PCR. The sample holds under 300,000 clones, over 75% seen once. Sequenced sample: peripheral blood. These receptor sequences come from a human donor in a cohort sampled during active COVID-19.

The chain uses TRBV27 and TRBJ1-6; 10 positions match TRBD1. Germline CDR1 MNHEY, CDR2 SMNVEV (reference sequence). V lost 0 bases and J lost 9; bases outside the gene matches: 11. The CDR3 is 18 residues long. The CDR3 here is CASSLSSPWTGGRSPLHF. DNA for the CDR3: TGTGCCAGCAGTTTATCGTCCCCTTGGACAGGGGGTCGTTCACCCCTCCACTTT.

This clone was seen once. This chain joins TRBV5-6 and TRBJ1-2, with 9 bases aligning to TRBD1. The CDR3 has 16 amino acids. Losses at the gene ends were 3 bases for V and 4 bases for J; bases not matched to a gene: 10. Germline values: CDR1 SGHDT, CDR2 YYEEEE. CDR3 in amino acids: CASSWGTGGRGYGYTF. In nucleotides, the CDR3 is TGTGCCAGCAGCTGGGGAACAGGGGGCCGGGGCTATGGCTACACCTTC. The full variable domain, in which reference TRBV5-6 and TRBJ1-2 provide the parts outside the CDR3, is DAGVTQSPTHLIKTRGQQVTLRCSPKSGHDTVSWYQQALGQGPQFIFQYYEEEERQRGNFPDRFSGHQFPNYSSELNVNALLLGDSALYLCASSWGTGGRGYGYTFGSGTRLTVV.

V is TRBV6-6 and J is TRBJ1-1; D gene unclear. In germline, CDR1 is MNHNY, CDR2 SVGAGI (reference sequence). V was clipped by 6 bases and J by 4 bases, with 9 bases between them. This CDR3 spans 12 amino acids. CDR3 DNA sequence: TGTGCCAGCAGGGGCTGGGTCACTGAAGCTTTCTTT. Protein product: CASRGWVTEAFF.

This clone has a handful of counts. V gene TRBV12-3 or TRBV12-4 combines with J gene TRBJ1-1; no clear D. This CDR3 comprises 13 residues. Trimming removed 0 bases at V and 8 bases at J, with 10 bases between. The CDR3 DNA reads as TGTGCCAGCAGTTTAGCGGGGAGGGTGGAAGCTTTCTTT. This encodes CASSLAGRVEAFF.

The chain uses TRBV2 and TRBJ2-1; 12 nucleotides match TRBD2. From germline, CDR1 is SNHLY and CDR2 FYNNEI. This CDR3 contains 13 residues. V shed 6 bases, J shed 12 bases, and the junction held 6 bases outside the gene matches. This CDR3 reads CASRTSGSWLQFF. DNA of the CDR3: TGTGCCAGCAGGACTAGCGGGAGTTGGTTGCAGTTCTTC.

This chain uses TRBV6-5 with TRBJ2-7; 9 positions agree with TRBD2. CDR1 is MNHEY and CDR2 is SVGAGI in the germline V gene. CDR3 length: 15 residues. The V gene end was trimmed by 5 bases and the J gene end by 7 bases; junction bases not matched to a gene: 12. CDR3 loop: CASSREAGGPGEQYF. In nucleotides, the CDR3 is TGTGCCAGCAGTCGGGAGGCGGGAGGGCCGGGGGAGCAGTACTTC.

The CDR3 DNA is TGTGCCAGCAGCCGTGGGACATTAATCTCTGGAAACACCATATATTTT. Amino acid sequence: CASSRGTLISGNTIYF. The chain carries TRBV3-1 (or the pseudogene TRBV3-2) and TRBJ1-3; possibly TRBD1 for D (6 bases). V lost 4 bases and J 0 bases, leaving 13 bases between the germline ends. CDR3 length: 16 amino acids. The V gene's germline CDR1 is LGHDT and CDR2 YNNKEL (reference sequence).

This clone was counted only a few times. This sequence joins TRBV5-5 and TRBJ1-5; D perhaps matches TRBD1 (5 bases). The CDR3 contains 15 residues. Germline-derived CDR1 and CDR2 are SGHKS and YYEKEE (reference sequence). Trimming shortened V by 4 bases and J by 2 bases, and 13 bases separated the two germline ends. The CDR3 spells CASSIQGNGNQPQHF. In DNA form, the CDR3 reads TGTGCCAGCAGCATTCAGGGTAATGGCAATCAGCCCCAGCATTTT. The full variable domain, completed using reference TRBV5-5 and TRBJ1-5, is DAGVTQSPTHLIKTRGQQVTLRCSPISGHKSVSWYQQVLGQGPQFIFQYYEKEERGRGNFPDRFSARQFPNYSSELNVNALLLGDSALYLCASSIQGNGNQPQHFGDGTRLSIL.

V is TRBV6-5 and J is TRBJ1-2, with D possibly being TRBD1 (6 bases). In germline, CDR1 is MNHEY, CDR2 SVGAGI. With 5 bases removed from V and 5 bases from J, the gap between germline ends came to 15 bases. This CDR3 spans 14 amino acids. This CDR3 is CASSPQGLSYGYTF. In nucleotides, the CDR3 is TGTGCCAGCAGTCCACAGGGTCTCTCTTATGGCTACACCTTC.

This clone was counted once. The gene calls are TRBV19 and TRBJ1-2; 8 bases are shared with TRBD1. Germline CDR1 reads LNHDA; CDR2 reads SQIVND (reference sequence). The ends lost 6 bases at V and 0 bases at J; junction bases unmatched: 3. This CDR3 spans 14 amino acids. CDR3 DNA: TGTGCCAGTAGGGGGACAGGCGCTAACTATGGCTACACCTTC. Its protein product is CASRGTGANYGYTF.

This clone was detected only a few times. The CDR3 nucleotides read TGTGCCATCAGTGATTGGGACAGCTCCTACGAGCAGTACTTC. This gives the protein CAISDWDSSYEQYF. V is TRBV10-3 and J is TRBJ2-7, with 7 bases matching TRBD1. Germline CDR1 reads ENHRY; CDR2 reads SYGVKD. The CDR3 is made up of 14 amino acids. J gave up 0 bases and V 3 bases, and 2 bases lay outside the gene matches.

The chain links TRBV18 to TRBJ2-2; D call uncertain. V was trimmed by 3 bases and J by 8 bases, leaving 10 bases between them. In germline, CDR1 is KGHSH, CDR2 LQKENI. CDR3 size: 13 residues. The chain's CDR3 is CASSPSTSGELFF. Here the CDR3 DNA reads TGTGCCAGCTCACCCTCGACATCTGGGGAGCTGTTTTTT.

The genes are TRBV28 and TRBJ1-2; 7 bases align to TRBD1. V shed 6 bases, J shed 4 bases, and the junction held 5 bases outside the gene matches. Germline CDR1 reads MDHEN; CDR2 reads SYDVKM. The CDR3 covers 13 residues. The CDR3 loop reads CASRGPGGYGYTF. CDR3 nucleotides: TGTGCCAGCAGGGGCCCAGGGGGCTATGGCTACACCTTC.

The V and J genes are TRBV2 and TRBJ2-7; TRBD2 agrees at 8 bases. V lost 6 bases, J lost 12 bases, and 10 bases stayed unmatched. Germline CDR1 reads SNHLY; CDR2 reads FYNNEI. The CDR3 contains 12 residues. The CDR3 is CASRPGLASTYF. CDR3 bases: TGTGCCAGCAGACCCGGACTAGCTAGTACGTACTTC.

V and J are TRBV4-2 and TRBJ2-7, with 7 bases matching TRBD1. This CDR3 is 15 amino acids long. Germline V gene sequence: CDR1 LGHNA, CDR2 YNFKEQ. Unmatched junction bases numbered 7, after V lost 1 base and J lost 4 bases. CDR3 DNA: TGTGCCAGCAGCCAAGCTCGGACAGGTACTTACGAGCAGTACTTC. Encoded protein: CASSQARTGTYEQYF.

This clone was counted at least ten times. This chain uses TRBV4-1 with TRBJ2-7; D is uncertain. With 0 bases removed from V and 1 base from J, the gap between germline ends came to 10 bases. Per germline, CDR1 MGHRA and CDR2 YSYEKL. The CDR3 sequence is 15 residues long. DNA for the CDR3: TGCGCCAGCAGCCAAGAGATCGGCGGTTCCTACGAGCAGTACTTC. It codes for CASSQEIGGSYEQYF.

The J gene is TRBJ2-3, the V gene TRBV5-4; 9 bases fit TRBD2. With V trimmed by 2 bases and J by 5 bases, 6 bases remained unmatched. Germline V gene sequence: CDR1 SGHNT, CDR2 YYREEE (reference sequence). This CDR3 has 15 amino acids. The CDR3 DNA is TGTGCCAGCAGCTTTAGCGGGAGCGGGGGAGATACGCAGTATTTT. Its translation: CASSFSGSGGDTQYF.

About this clone: A junction boundary mismatches the germline segment, possibly from a read error. The rearrangement joins TRBV18 to TRBJ2-1, with unresolved D. The V gene's germline CDR1 is KGHSH and CDR2 LQKENI. The CDR3 length is 11 residues. The CDR3: CASSPNLFPVF. The DNA for the CDR3 is TGTGCCAGCTCTCCCAACCTGTTTCCGGTCTTC.

Written as DNA, the CDR3 is TGTGCCAGCAGCGTGTTTCCCGGGGGGCACGGGGAGCTGTTTTTT. It is translated as CASSVFPGGHGELFF. The rearrangement links TRBV5-6 to TRBJ2-2; possible D gene TRBD2, 7 bases. In germline, CDR1 is SGHDT, CDR2 YYEEEE. Trimming cost V 4 bases and J 7 bases, with 17 bases left between them. This CDR3 contains 15 residues.

V usage is TRBV7-9 and J usage is TRBJ1-2, with TRBD1 matching over 7 bases. Germline values: CDR1 SEHNR, CDR2 FQNEAQ (reference sequence). The CDR3 contains 15 residues. After removal of 4 bases from V and 9 bases from J, the junction contained 14 bases not matched to a gene. CDR3 residues: CASSSATGTDLCYTF. The CDR3 bases are TGTGCCAGCAGCTCGGCGACAGGGACGGACCTATGCTACACCTTC.

This rearrangement joins TRBV5-4 to TRBJ2-7, with D possibly matching TRBD1 (5 bases). The germline gives CDR1 SGHNT, CDR2 YYREEE (reference sequence). The CDR3 is made up of 14 amino acids. V dropped 9 bases and J dropped 5 bases, with 21 bases sitting between them. The CDR3, as DNA: TGTGCCACCAAGTTGGGCCCATGGGGCAACGAGCAGTACTTC. Protein: CATKLGPWGNEQYF.

This clone was seen once. V usage is TRBV28 and J usage is TRBJ1-1; tentative D call: TRBD1 (5 bases). The CDR3 totals 12 residues. V lost 6 bases, J lost 4 bases, and 9 bases lay in between. Germline loops: CDR1 MDHEN, CDR2 SYDVKM. This CDR3 is CASSPGFTEAFF. As DNA, the CDR3 is TGTGCCAGCAGCCCAGGGTTCACTGAAGCTTTCTTT.

The rearrangement links TRBV15 to TRBJ2-5; D gene uncertain. CDR1 and CDR2 (germline): LNHNV, YYDKDF (reference sequence). The CDR3 totals 15 residues. Between the trimmed V and J ends, which lost 0 bases and 1 base, there was a span of 9 bases. This chain's CDR3 is CATSRDPPGQETQYF. CDR3 DNA sequence: TGTGCCACCAGCAGAGATCCACCAGGCCAAGAGACCCAGTACTTC.